The T cell receptor beta chain described here comes from a study of control samples from healthy donors and cancer patients. Method: immunoSEQ multiplex PCR; TCRdb's copy keeps in-frame clones and lacks some. The sample records over 100,000 clones, approximately 90% being singletons. CDR3 size: 15 residues. CDR1 and CDR2 from the germline V gene are MNHEY and SVGAGI. The germline V and J ends were trimmed by 0 bases and 5 bases, with 14 bases remaining between them. The receptor was derived from a young woman in good health. Sequencing was done on a sample of blood. This sequence joins TRBV6-5 and TRBJ2-7; D might be TRBD1 (5 bases). The CDR3 DNA sequence: TGTGCCAGCAGTTACTCGGGCAGGGTCGGAAACGAGCAGTACTTC. This encodes CASSYSGRVGNEQYF.